The 28 T cell receptor beta chains below were found in one sample sequenced in a study of early T cells in non-severe SARS-CoV-2 infection. In TCRdb, the 5' RACE reads were re-called with MiXCR into one record per CDR3 protein. The table includes 100,000 to 140,000 distinct CDR3 sequences, over 8.5% detected once. Sequenced sample: whole blood. Receptor source: an adult who was a healthcare worker with PCR-confirmed SARS-CoV-2 infection or an uninfected control (not recorded which).

The rearrangement links TRBV2 to TRBJ2-7; TRBD2 is a possible D gene (5 bases). From germline, CDR1 is SNHLY and CDR2 FYNNEI. This CDR3 is 16 amino acids long. The V end was cut by 2 bases, the J end by 1 base, with 15 bases between. The CDR3 region has the DNA TGTGCCAGCAGTGAACTCGGGGTCCGATCATCCTACGAGCAGTACTTC. Encoded protein: CASSELGVRSSYEQYF. The full variable domain, completed using reference TRBV2 and TRBJ2-7, is EPEVTQTPSHQVTQMGQEVILRCVPISNHLYFYWYRQILGQKVEFLVSFYNNEISEKSEIFDDQFSVERPDGSNFTLKIRSTKLEDSAMYFCASSELGVRSSYEQYFGPGTRLTVT.

This clonotype was observed a handful of times. V gene TRBV18 combines with J gene TRBJ2-1; D is possibly TRBD1 (5 bases). This CDR3 has 16 amino acids. Germline V gene sequence: CDR1 KGHSH, CDR2 LQKENI. Trimming took 6 bases from V and 0 from J, leaving 15 bases between them. Here the CDR3 reads CASSPLGLSSYNEQFF. DNA of the CDR3: TGTGCCAGCTCCCCCTTGGGGCTAAGCTCCTACAATGAGCAGTTCTTC. Complete variable domain (other parts from reference TRBV18 and TRBJ2-1): NAGVMQNPRHLVRRRGQEARLRCSPMKGHSHVYWYRQLPEEGLKFMVYLQKENIIDESGMPKERFSAEFPKEGPSILRIQQVVRGDSAAYFCASSPLGLSSYNEQFFGPGTRLTVL.

The CDR3 bases are TGCAGTGCTAGAGATGGCGCGGGAATTTCAAATGAGCAGTTCTTC. Amino acids: CSARDGAGISNEQFF. The V call is TRBV20-1, the J call TRBJ2-1; tentative D call: TRBD2 (6 bases). Trimming left V 0 bases short and J 7 bases short, with 16 bases between. Germline CDR1 is DFQATT and CDR2 is SNEGSKA (reference sequence). The CDR3 is 15 residues long.

This clonotype was seen many times. The chain combines TRBV3-1 with TRBJ2-3; D gene uncertain. Germline CDR1 is LGHDT and CDR2 is YNNKEL (reference sequence). With 1 base removed from V and 2 bases from J, the gap between germline ends came to 7 bases. This CDR3 contains 14 residues. This CDR3 is CASSQGGTTDTQYF. The CDR3 DNA sequence: TGTGCCAGCAGCCAAGGCGGAACCACAGATACGCAGTATTTT.

This clonotype has more than one count but fewer than ten. V usage is TRBV9 and J usage is TRBJ2-1, with D possibly matching TRBD2 (6 bases). The germline V and J ends were trimmed by 0 bases and 6 bases, with 10 bases remaining between them. The V gene's germline CDR1 is SGDLS and CDR2 YYNGEE. The CDR3 length is 14 residues. CDR3 coding DNA: TGTGCCAGCAGCGTAGTGGGGGGTAGCAATGAGCAGTTCTTC. This sequence encodes CASSVVGGSNEQFF.

The chain joins TRBV27 to TRBJ2-6; weak D call: TRBD1 (5 bases). The CDR3 sequence is 17 residues long. Germline loops: CDR1 MNHEY, CDR2 SMNVEV (reference sequence). V gave up 2 bases and J gave up 1 base, with 12 bases separating them. The CDR3 region is CASSLPTTASGANVLTF. The CDR3, as DNA: TGTGCCAGCAGTTTACCGACGACAGCATCTGGGGCCAACGTCCTGACTTTC.

The chain couples TRBV4-1 to TRBJ1-1; weak D call: TRBD1 (5 bases). The V and J ends lost 4 bases and 0 bases respectively, with 15 bases between them. This CDR3 spans 16 amino acids. The germline gives CDR1 MGHRA, CDR2 YSYEKL. For the CDR3, the DNA is TGCGCCAGCAGCCGGGACGTAAACCGGATGAACACTGAAGCTTTCTTT. As protein: CASSRDVNRMNTEAFF.

This clonotype was observed a handful of times. The J gene is TRBJ1-4, the V gene TRBV18, with 7 positions matching TRBD1. Trimming cost V 1 base and J 8 bases; bases outside gene matches: 10. The CDR3 has 16 amino acids. Germline CDR1 KGHSH, CDR2 LQKENI. DNA of the CDR3: TGTGCCAGCTCACCACGCGGGGGACAGATGGCCGAAAAACTGTTTTTT. The encoded protein is CASSPRGGQMAEKLFF.

This clonotype was detected only a few times. The genes are TRBV11-2 and TRBJ2-5; 9 bases agree with TRBD1. V dropped 6 bases and J dropped 1; count of bases not matched to a gene: 3. The CDR3 totals 14 residues. CDR1 is SGHAT, CDR2 FQNNGV, per germline. The CDR3 nucleotides read TGTGCCAGCAGGGACAGGGGACGCCAAGAGACCCAGTACTTC. It yields the protein CASRDRGRQETQYF.

The CDR3, as DNA: TGTGCCAGTAGTGCAGCGGGCTATTCCTTGACCTACAATGAGCAGTTCTTC. It encodes CASSAAGYSLTYNEQFF. The genes are TRBV19 and TRBJ2-1, with D tentatively TRBD2 (6 bases). Trimming shortened V by 5 bases and J by 2 bases, and 19 bases separated the two germline ends. The CDR3 runs 17 residues. Germline-derived CDR1 and CDR2 are LNHDA and SQIVND (reference sequence). The full variable domain, completed using reference TRBV19 and TRBJ2-1, is DGGITQSPKYLFRKEGQNVTLSCEQNLNHDAMYWYRQDPGQGLRLIYYSQIVNDFQKGDIAEGYSVSREKKESFPLTVTSAQKNPTAFYLCASSAAGYSLTYNEQFFGPGTRLTVL.

Comment on this clonotype: The germline gene is not matched at one end of the junction; a read error may be the cause. V is TRBV3-1 and J is TRBJ1-3; a possible D gene is TRBD1 (6 bases). Per the germline V gene, CDR1 is LGHDT and CDR2 is YNNKEL (reference sequence). The CDR3 contains 15 residues. The CDR3, as DNA: TGTGCCAGCAGTCTACAGGGACTTGGAGGAAGCACCTTATATTTT. It yields the protein CASSLQGLGGSTLYF. The variable domain in full, with the rest retrieved from reference TRBV3-1 and TRBJ1-3, is DTAVSQTPKYLVTQMGNDKSIKCEQNLGHDTMYWYKQDSKKFLKIMFSYNNKELIINETVPNRFSPKSPDKAHLNLHINSLELGDSAVYFCASSLQGLGGSTLYFGEGSWLTVV.

The CDR3 is CASSHRRGQGTRNEQFF. CDR3 bases: TGCGCCAGCAGCCACCGAAGGGGACAGGGCACACGGAATGAGCAGTTCTTC. The chain employs TRBV4-1 and TRBJ2-1; 9 bases map to TRBD1. The junction had 13 bases not matched to a gene; V was cut back by 3 bases and J by 7 bases. The CDR3 sequence is 17 residues long. Germline V gene data show CDR1 as MGHRA and CDR2 as YSYEKL.

Only a few counts were recorded for this clonotype. The J gene is TRBJ2-2, the V gene TRBV6-2 or TRBV6-3; TRBD1 aligns across 8 bases. The ends lost 2 bases at V and 6 bases at J; junction bases unmatched: 8. Germline V gives CDR1 MNHEY, CDR2 SVGEGT. The CDR3 runs 16 residues. CDR3 sequence: CASSYATGQGSGELFF. DNA of the CDR3: TGTGCCAGCAGTTACGCGACAGGACAGGGTTCCGGGGAGCTGTTTTTT.

This clonotype was seen repeatedly, ten times or more. The rearrangement joins TRBV7-9 to TRBJ1-5; D is ambiguous. Trimming removed 1 base at V and 1 base at J, with 2 bases between. In germline, CDR1 is SEHNR, CDR2 FQNEAQ (reference sequence). The CDR3 runs to 13 residues. The CDR3 DNA is TGTGCCAGCAGCTTAGAAAGCAATCAGCCCCAGCATTTT. It is translated as CASSLESNQPQHF.

This clonotype was observed at least ten times. The chain is built from TRBV9 and TRBJ2-2; D is unclear. The CDR3 consists of 14 residues. CDR1 is SGDLS, CDR2 YYNGEE, per germline. V was cut by 1 base and J by 7 bases, with 11 bases left in between. The CDR3: CASSVSGKDGELFF. In DNA, the CDR3 is TGTGCCAGCAGCGTATCAGGAAAGGACGGGGAGCTGTTTTTT.

In its sample, this clonotype was seen many times. The chain employs TRBV19 and TRBJ1-2; no clear D gene. CDR1 LNHDA and CDR2 SQIVND come from the germline V gene (reference sequence). Trimming removed 1 base from V and 4 bases from J, with 13 bases in between. CDR3 size: 15 residues. The CDR3 sequence is CASSIGNALGYGYTF. The CDR3 DNA is TGTGCCAGTAGTATAGGTAACGCTCTCGGCTATGGCTACACCTTC.

This clonotype was picked up a small number of times. The chain uses TRBV29-1 and TRBJ1-2, with no clear D. The CDR3 loop spans 13 amino acids. V was pared by 6 bases and J by 0 bases, with 11 bases between. Germline-derived CDR1 and CDR2 are SQVTM and ANQGSEA. CDR3 nucleotide sequence: TGCAGCGTACAAGGCTTGGCTAACTATGGCTACACCTTC. Translated, it gives CSVQGLANYGYTF.

There are many counts of this clonotype. The junction does not match germline at one end; this may be a read error. The chain joins TRBV3-1 to TRBJ1-5, with 10 bases that match TRBD1. This CDR3 has 14 residues. Germline CDR1 reads LGHDT; CDR2 reads YNNKEL (reference sequence). CDR3 in amino acids: CASSQGQGRQPQRF. CDR3 in DNA: TGTGCCAGCAGCCAGGGACAGGGGAGACAGCCCCAGCGTTTT.

The table lists this clonotype with a few counts. The V call is TRBV5-1, the J call TRBJ1-1; no clear D. The CDR3 consists of 17 residues. Between the trimmed V and J ends, which lost 4 bases and 0 bases, there was a span of 19 bases. Germline V CDR1 and CDR2: SGHRS, YFSETQ. The CDR3 DNA sequence: TGCGCCAGCAGCGGGGAGGTCCGGGTTGCCCTGAACACTGAAGCTTTCTTT. The encoded protein is CASSGEVRVALNTEAFF. The variable domain in full, completed from reference TRBV5-1 and TRBJ1-1, reads KAGVTQTPRYLIKTRGQQVTLSCSPISGHRSVSWYQQTPGQGLQFLFEYFSETQRNKGNFPGRFSGRQFSNSRSEMNVSTLELGDSALYLCASSGEVRVALNTEAFFGQGTRLTVV.

This clonotype showed up many times. This chain connects TRBV20-1 to TRBJ2-1; 11 nucleotides match TRBD2. Germline V lookup: CDR1 DFQATT, CDR2 SNEGSKA (reference sequence). The CDR3 runs 14 residues. Germline trimming cut 6 bases from V and 4 bases from J; bases unmatched to any gene: 5. The CDR3 DNA is TGCAGTGCGGCCGGGACTAGCGGATACAATGAGCAGTTCTTC. This encodes CSAAGTSGYNEQFF.

In its sample, this clonotype was seen a few times. The chain uses TRBV7-9 and TRBJ2-7, with 9 nucleotides matching TRBD2. CDR3 length: 16 residues. J was trimmed by 7 bases and V by 10 bases; bases with no gene match: 20. Germline CDR1 and CDR2: SEHNR and FQNEAQ (reference sequence). CDR3 sequence: CATRPPLAGPQGEQYF. The CDR3 DNA reads as TGTGCCACTCGCCCGCCGCTAGCGGGACCACAGGGGGAGCAGTACTTC.

This clonotype was counted many times. This chain links TRBV7-2 with TRBJ1-1; the D is unclear. Germline V gene sequence: CDR1 SGHTA, CDR2 FQGNSA. V dropped 1 base and J dropped 7 bases, with 10 bases sitting between them. The CDR3 runs 13 residues. This CDR3 reads CASSLGISGEAFF. CDR3 coding DNA: TGTGCCAGCAGCTTAGGGATTTCGGGTGAAGCTTTCTTT.

The chain links TRBV6-6 to TRBJ2-1, with D unresolved. Germline V gene data show CDR1 as MNHNY and CDR2 as SVGAGI (reference sequence). The CDR3 is 13 residues long. V lost 10 bases and J lost 2, with 12 bases in between. CDR3 amino acids: CATQFVPYNEQFF. In DNA, the CDR3 is TGTGCCACCCAGTTTGTCCCCTACAATGAGCAGTTCTTC.

This clonotype was detected many times. The chain has TRBV24-1 and TRBJ2-1; 9 bases align to TRBD2. V trimming: 6 bases; J trimming: 5 bases; junction bases outside the gene matches: 4. The CDR3 totals 14 residues. CDR1 KGHDR and CDR2 SFDVKD come from the germline V gene. The DNA of the CDR3 is TGTGCCACCAGTACCCGCGGGAGGGACAATGAGCAGTTCTTC. Translating it yields CATSTRGRDNEQFF.

This clonotype occurred many times. The chain is built from TRBV10-3 and TRBJ1-1, with unresolved D. Trimming shortened V by 4 bases and J by 1 base, and 19 bases separated the two germline ends. The germline gives CDR1 ENHRY, CDR2 SYGVKD. CDR3 length equals 17 residues. In nucleotides, the CDR3 is TGTGCCATCAGTGGAGGGCGGAAAGTAGACTCGAACACTGAAGCTTTCTTT. It translates to CAISGGRKVDSNTEAFF.

In this sample, this clonotype turned up many times. The chain is built from TRBV28 and TRBJ2-6, with a possible D match to TRBD2 (6 bases). With 6 bases removed from V and 1 base from J, the gap between germline ends came to 10 bases. The germline gives CDR1 MDHEN, CDR2 SYDVKM. This CDR3 contains 15 residues. The DNA for the CDR3 is TGTGCCAGCAGCCGAGGAGGGTCTGGGGCCAACGTCCTGACTTTC. This sequence encodes CASSRGGSGANVLTF.

This clonotype appeared many times. The chain is built from TRBV10-3 and TRBJ1-1, with D unresolved. CDR3 length: 13 residues. V lost 6 bases and J lost 1, with 9 bases in between. Germline values: CDR1 ENHRY, CDR2 SYGVKD. The CDR3 is CAISNGPNTEAFF. As DNA, the CDR3 is TGTGCCATCAGCAATGGACCGAACACTGAAGCTTTCTTT.

The rearrangement uses TRBV4-2 and TRBJ1-6, with 9 bases matching TRBD1. Germline values: CDR1 LGHNA, CDR2 YNFKEQ. The trim removed 0 bases at V and 6 bases at J, leaving 3 bases unmatched. The CDR3 is 16 amino acids. In DNA, the CDR3 is TGTGCCAGCAGCCAAGATCTACAGGGGGCTAATTCACCCCTCCACTTT. This gives the protein CASSQDLQGANSPLHF.